This T cell receptor beta chain was sequenced for a study of T cells after yellow fever vaccination. Study summary: Libraries from low-cell-number fractions were prepared with the SMART-Seq v4 Ultra Low Input RNA kit. Broader study findings: The booster saw the reappearance of most primary-vaccination clones (approximately 96% CD4, roughly 87% CD8). A minor fraction of clonotypes spanned both CD4 and CD8 compartments.

V was shortened by 2 bases and J by 5 bases, with 7 bases between the two germline ends. Per the germline V gene, CDR1 is SGHTA and CDR2 is FQGNSA. The CDR3 has 13 residues. With regard to this clonotype: Its matching antigen is unknown.

From the 5' RACE reads, TCRdb called clonotypes with MiXCR, one entry per CDR3 protein. The sample has 300,000 to 350,000 distinct CDR3 sequences, over 8.5% seen once. Material: CD4+ T cells sorted from PBMCs, obtained 45 days after the yellow fever booster vaccination. This receptor was identified in a man between 18 and 29 years old who received the YFV17D yellow fever vaccine. The V gene is TRBV7-2, the J gene TRBJ1-5; D gene unclear. The CDR3 sequence: CASSLWRDQPQHF. Written as DNA, the CDR3 is TGTGCCAGCAGCTTATGGCGGGATCAGCCCCAGCATTTT.